This TCR beta chain was recovered during a study of blood T cell repertoires in COVID-19. Authors' processing steps: It was from reference gene primer amplification that nucleated cell counts were estimated. Data came from immunoSEQ multiplex PCR; TCRdb stores just in-frame clones and leaves some out. Clonal size and the V and J genes are those of that table, whereas D and trimming came from the DNA. In the table there are tens of thousands of clones, 70% to 90% of which are singletons. Germline assignment: CDR1 LGHDT and CDR2 YNNKEL (reference sequence). The CDR3 extends over 18 amino acids. J lost 6 bases, V lost 3 bases, and 16 bases had no gene match. The count of this clone is one.

This receptor was identified in a woman in her 70s with acute or convalescent COVID-19. This rearrangement joins TRBV3-1 (or the pseudogene TRBV3-2) to TRBJ2-1; TRBD1 matches at 8 bases. Material for sequencing was peripheral blood. The DNA for the CDR3 is TGTGCCAGCAGCCACCTGAGGACAGGGAGAAACCTCAGCAATGAGCAGTTCTTC. This encodes CASSHLRTGRNLSNEQFF.